A single sample gave rise to the 19 T cell receptor beta chains below, sequenced in a study of T cell responses to AZD1222 COVID-19 vaccine. Using immunoSEQ multiplex PCR, the repertoire was profiled, and TCRdb retains in-frame clones only, with some absent. The sample includes some 110,000 clones, over 80% of them seen just once. The sample was peripheral blood, taken on day 0 of AZD1222 vaccination. All receptors come from an adult in good health.

The chain joins TRBV6-1 to TRBJ1-5; D is ambiguous. V dropped 5 bases and J dropped 2 bases, with 10 bases sitting between them. CDR3 length: 14 amino acids. Germline V gene data show CDR1 as MNHNS and CDR2 as SASEGT. The CDR3 loop is CASSRKGGNQPQHF. The CDR3 bases are TGTGCCAGCAGTCGCAAGGGTGGCAATCAGCCCCAGCATTTT.

The chain carries TRBV7-9 and TRBJ1-5; 9 bases are a match to TRBD1. There are 16 residues in the CDR3. Germline assignment: CDR1 SEHNR and CDR2 FQNEAQ (reference sequence). Losses at the gene ends were 5 bases for V and 1 base for J; bases not matched to a gene: 6. CDR3 DNA sequence: TGTGCCAGCAGCCACGGACAGGGGATCAGCAATCAGCCCCAGCATTTT. Amino acids: CASSHGQGISNQPQHF.

The chain recombines TRBV28 with TRBJ1-4; 7 nucleotides agree with TRBD1. Losses at the gene ends were 6 bases for V and 5 bases for J; bases not matched to a gene: 3. The CDR3 runs to 13 residues. CDR1 and CDR2 from the germline V gene are MDHEN and SYDVKM. The CDR3 bases are TGTGCCAGCAGGAGGGGGCGGAATGAAAAACTGTTTTTT. It encodes CASRRGRNEKLFF.

J is TRBJ2-7 and V is TRBV5-1; 8 positions match TRBD2. Per the germline V gene, CDR1 is SGHRS and CDR2 is YFSETQ. V was pared by 0 bases and J by 6 bases, with 11 bases of the junction left unmatched. This CDR3 is 16 amino acids long. CDR3 protein: CASSLVGGGGYVEQYF. The CDR3 nucleotides read TGCGCCAGCAGCTTGGTAGGCGGCGGGGGGTATGTCGAGCAGTACTTC. Variable domain in full (rest from reference TRBV5-1 and TRBJ2-7): KAGVTQTPRYLIKTRGQQVTLSCSPISGHRSVSWYQQTPGQGLQFLFEYFSETQRNKGNFPGRFSGRQFSNSRSEMNVSTLELGDSALYLCASSLVGGGGYVEQYFGPGTRLTVT.

The J gene is TRBJ2-5, the V gene TRBV27, with a possible D match to TRBD2 (7 bases). CDR1 and CDR2 (germline): MNHEY, SMNVEV (reference sequence). Trimming shortened V by 5 bases and J by 5 bases, and 15 bases separated the two germline ends. The CDR3 covers 14 residues. The DNA for the CDR3 is TGTGCCAGCAGTCGTAGGGGGGGGGCGGAGACCCAGTACTTC. Translated: CASSRRGGAETQYF.

The rearrangement links TRBV7-2 to TRBJ1-4; D call uncertain. V lost 0 bases to trimming and J lost 7 bases, with 15 bases between them. Germline assignment: CDR1 SGHTA and CDR2 FQGNSA. The CDR3 covers 16 residues. The DNA of the CDR3 is TGTGCCAGCAGCTTAGCGGCAAGGAGGGCGGGTGAAAAACTGTTTTTT. Protein: CASSLAARRAGEKLFF.

CDR3 sequence reads: CASSPHMTGGGNQPQHF. DNA of the CDR3: TGTGCCAGCAGCCCCCACATGACTGGAGGGGGCAATCAGCCCCAGCATTTT. The gene calls are TRBV4-2 and TRBJ1-5, with a tentative D call TRBD1 (5 bases). Deletions cut 4 bases from V and 2 bases from J, with 18 bases between. Germline V gene data show CDR1 as LGHNA and CDR2 as YNFKEQ. The CDR3 spans 17 residues.

This clone was observed a single time. The V gene is TRBV13, the J gene TRBJ2-2; tentatively, D is TRBD1 (5 bases). CDR1 and CDR2 from the germline V gene are PRHDT and FYEKMQ (reference sequence). Deletions cut 2 bases from V and 0 bases from J, with 13 bases between. The CDR3 loop spans 17 amino acids. As DNA, the CDR3 is TGTGCCAGCAGCTTAAGACGACAGAGGCCGAACACCGGGGAGCTGTTTTTT. Its protein is CASSLRRQRPNTGELFF.

The rearrangement uses TRBV28 and TRBJ2-3; D perhaps matches TRBD1 (8 bases). The CDR3 covers 18 residues. V was pared by 1 base and J by 4 bases, with 21 bases between. The germline gives CDR1 MDHEN, CDR2 SYDVKM. This CDR3 is CASSLFTGGGRFPDTQYF. CDR3 nucleotides: TGTGCCAGCAGTTTATTTACAGGGGGGGGGCGCTTCCCAGATACGCAGTATTTT.

This clone was seen just once. This chain links TRBV3-1 (or the pseudogene TRBV3-2) with TRBJ2-1, with D uncertain. This CDR3 contains 14 residues. CDR1 LGHDT and CDR2 YNNKEL come from the germline V gene (reference sequence). V shed 1 base and J shed 0 bases, with 4 bases lying between them. The CDR3, as DNA: TGTGCCAGCAGCCAAGGGGGCTCCTACAATGAGCAGTTCTTC. Translated, it gives CASSQGGSYNEQFF.

The genes are TRBV6-4 and TRBJ1-4; 7 bases map to TRBD1. V trimming: 5 bases; J trimming: 5 bases; junction bases outside the gene matches: 23. Germline V gives CDR1 MRHNA, CDR2 SNTAGT. The length of the CDR3 is 20 residues. CDR3 amino acids: CASSPLVGQKHLEINEKLFF. The CDR3 nucleotides are TGTGCCAGCAGTCCCCTGGTGGGACAGAAACACCTTGAGATCAATGAAAAACTGTTTTTT.

The count of this clone is one. The chain carries TRBV7-9 and TRBJ2-7, with 10 bases aligning to TRBD1. The germline V gene encodes CDR1 SEHNR and CDR2 FQNEAQ (reference sequence). Unmatched junction bases numbered 7, after V lost 5 bases and J lost 3 bases. The CDR3 spans 15 residues. CDR3: CASSLGQGVFYEQYF. The DNA for the CDR3 is TGTGCCAGCAGCCTAGGACAGGGGGTTTTCTACGAGCAGTACTTC.

The CDR3 bases are TGTGCCAGCAGCGAAAAGCCGGACCGGGACAAGAACACTGAAGCTTTCTTT. Its translation is CASSEKPDRDKNTEAFF. The rearrangement joins TRBV21-1 to TRBJ1-1; TRBD1 is the table's D call, not checked against the DNA. TRBV21-1 is a listed pseudogene. CDR3 length equals 17 residues.

This chain uses TRBV5-1 with TRBJ2-4; D may match TRBD1 or TRBD2 (5 bases each). The CDR3 is made up of 14 amino acids. V dropped 0 bases and J dropped 2 bases, with 6 bases sitting between them. Looked up from germline, CDR1 is SGHRS and CDR2 is YFSETQ. The CDR3 here is CASSLGGTKNIQYF. The CDR3 nucleotides read TGCGCCAGCAGCTTGGGGGGGACCAAAAACATTCAGTACTTC.

The V and J genes are TRBV30 and TRBJ1-5; D is uncertain. This CDR3 comprises 13 residues. Deletions cut 2 bases from V and 3 bases from J, with 8 bases between. CDR1 GTSNPN and CDR2 SVGIG come from the germline V gene (reference sequence). CDR3 DNA sequence: TGTGCCTGGAGTATGGGGTCCAATCAGCCCCAGCATTTT. Its translation: CAWSMGSNQPQHF.

The chain is built from TRBV7-2 and TRBJ2-3; D might be TRBD1 (6 bases). Trimming removed 6 bases at V and 0 bases at J, with 13 bases between. The CDR3 loop spans 15 amino acids. Germline values: CDR1 SGHTA, CDR2 FQGNSA. CDR3 in amino acids: CASRRTGRSTDTQYF. In DNA form, the CDR3 reads TGTGCCAGCAGGCGTACAGGGAGAAGCACAGATACGCAGTATTTT. Full variable domain (remainder filled in from reference TRBV7-2 and TRBJ2-3): GAGVSQSPSNKVTEKGKDVELRCDPISGHTALYWYRQSLGQGLEFLIYFQGNSAPDKSGLPSDRFSAERTGGSVSTLTIQRTQQEDSAVYLCASRRTGRSTDTQYFGPGTRLTVL.

This chain joins TRBV6-6 and TRBJ1-3, with a possible D match to TRBD1 (5 bases). Germline lookup yields CDR1 MNHNY and CDR2 SVGAGI (reference sequence). This CDR3 is built from 11 residues. The V end was cut by 11 bases, the J end by 5 bases, with 10 bases between. DNA for the CDR3: TGTGCCGGGGGGGTGCGAAACACCATATATTTT. Its translation is CAGGVRNTIYF.

This chain links TRBV25-1 with TRBJ1-2; 7 bases are shared with TRBD1. V gave up 7 bases and J gave up 6 bases; unmatched junction bases: 8. CDR1 is MGHDK and CDR2 is SYGVNS in the germline V gene. The CDR3 has 13 residues. CDR3 sequence (DNA): TGTGCCAGCACTCCAGGGGGGCCTAATGGCTACACCTTC. Its translation: CASTPGGPNGYTF.

The V gene is TRBV28, the J gene TRBJ1-1; D is uncertain. Trimming removed 2 bases from V and 7 bases from J, with 14 bases in between. Germline V gene sequence: CDR1 MDHEN, CDR2 SYDVKM. There are 14 residues in the CDR3. The CDR3 bases are TGTGCCAGCAGTTTAGGCGACCAGAGACTTGAAGCTTTCTTT. Translation gives CASSLGDQRLEAFF. The full variable domain, completed using reference TRBV28 and TRBJ1-1, is DVKVTQSSRYLVKRTGEKVFLECVQDMDHENMFWYRQDPGLGLRLIYFSYDVKMKEKGDIPEGYSVSREKKERFSLILESASTNQTSMYLCASSLGDQRLEAFFGQGTRLTVV.